This T cell receptor beta chain came from a study of siplizumab effects on memory and regulatory T cells (dated by TCRdb to the late 2010s). Turning to the overall study: The effect of the anti-CD2 antibody siplizumab on alloreactive T-cell subsets was examined in allogeneic mixed lymphocyte reactions constructed from human PBMCs.

Libraries were constructed by the immunoSEQ multiplex PCR assay. Each sample had 85,000 to 100,000 TCR templates assayed by the deep sequencing platform. Genomic DNA extracted from sorted T cells was used for TCRbeta CDR3 sequencing. The study's processing was this. The R programming language was used for clonal analysis of TCRbeta CDR3 data. Alloreactive CD4+ and CD8+ clones were defined by comparing unstimulated samples with post-reaction CFSE-low samples. Regulatory or non-regulatory origin of alloreactive CD4+ clones was assigned by matching sequences to the sorted unstimulated Treg and non-Treg repertoires. Held by TCRdb, this immuneACCESS table contains in-frame sequences only and omits some clones. Under half of the omission traces to an unresolved V gene where checked; the cause of the rest is unknown. D and trimming were read from the DNA, whereas the V and J calls and clone size are those reported in that table. Present in this sample are some 87,000 clones, about 90% of which were seen just once. The top ten clonotypes cover 15% of the sample.

Sorted unstimulated T cells and proliferating T cells recovered from mixed lymphocyte reactions underwent TCRbeta CDR3 sequencing. Fresh whole blood from nine to eleven HLA-typed healthy donors was used to isolate PBMCs. From its cysteine to its phenylalanine, the CDR3 spans 14 amino acids. The entry retains the CDR3 DNA only, 42 bases that are in frame from base 1. V loses 2 bases at its end and J loses 6 bases; junction bases beyond the gene matches: 5. In the germline V gene (reference sequence), CDR1 corresponds to GTSNPN and CDR2 to SVGIG. Results the study describes overall, beyond this receptor: Roughly 75-97% of proliferating CD4+ or CD8+ clones could not be assigned a naive or memory phenotype. In reactions with siplizumab, an average of 68.8% of mappable alloreactive CD4+ clones were Treg-derived, compared with 25% to 30% in control reactions. Compared with memory T cells, unstimulated naive T cells appeared more diverse, and naive cells seemed to make a substantial contribution to the alloresponse. Siplizumab significantly lowered the cumulative frequency of alloreactive sequences that could be traced to unstimulated CD4+ memory T cells. Because sequences below about 10^-5 frequency were poorly captured, only a minor fraction of alloreactive clones could be mapped to unstimulated subsets. Whether proliferating Tregs from siplizumab cultures actually had suppressive function was not functionally confirmed.

Note on this clone: Its specific antigen is unknown. Base qualities were left out, and no much larger clone turns up one base away.

The origin of this receptor is a human donor in good health. The rearranged chain carries TRBV30 and TRBJ1-3, with 9 bases in between that match TRBD1. What was sequenced was CD4+ T cells sorted from blood. The CDR3: CAWSSGTGKNTIYF. The DNA reads TGTGCCTGGAGTTCTGGGACAGGGAAAAACACCATATATTTT.